The present TCR beta chain was sequenced within a study of T cell responses to AZD1222 COVID-19 vaccine. Study outcomes and limitations: Vaccine-related CD4 TCRs covered spike, predominating at 160-218 and 743-854. Researchers took repertoire samples only after the peak T cell response had come. Donor demographics were predominantly white British with a female majority; clonal diversity may be underestimated. Of spike-specific TCRs, nearly half reportedly target regions left unmutated in variants.

The method was immunoSEQ multiplex PCR; TCRdb's version includes in-frame clones alone and lacks a portion of them. The sample has approximately 160,000 clones; more than 70% are singletons. A remark on this clone: What it binds is not known.

Germline V gene data show CDR1 as MNHNY and CDR2 as SVGAGI (reference sequence). V was shortened by 8 bases and J by 2 bases, with 8 bases between the two germline ends. The CDR3 length is 12 residues. This specimen was peripheral blood, taken on day 0 of AZD1222 vaccination. The chain uses TRBV6-6 and TRBJ2-3; D gene uncertain. This sequence originates from an adult in good health. DNA of the CDR3: TGTGCCAGCCAACCAGACACAGATACGCAGTATTTT. Protein sequence: CASQPDTDTQYF.